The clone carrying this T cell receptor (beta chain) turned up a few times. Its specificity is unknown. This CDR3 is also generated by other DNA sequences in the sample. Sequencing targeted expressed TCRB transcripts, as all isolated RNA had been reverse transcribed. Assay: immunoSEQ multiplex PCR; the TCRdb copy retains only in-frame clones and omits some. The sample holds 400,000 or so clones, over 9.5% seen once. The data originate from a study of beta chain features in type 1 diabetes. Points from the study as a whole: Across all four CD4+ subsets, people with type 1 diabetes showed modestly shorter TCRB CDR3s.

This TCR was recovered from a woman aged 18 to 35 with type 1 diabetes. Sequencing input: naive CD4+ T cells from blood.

The CDR3 region is CASSLARETQYF. The DNA of the CDR3 is TGTGCCAGCAGCTTAGCGCGGGAGACCCAGTACTTC. This rearrangement joins TRBV7-2 to TRBJ2-5; no definite D call. The CDR3 has 12 amino acids. Deletions cut 0 bases from V and 5 bases from J, with 4 bases between. Germline CDR1 reads SGHTA; CDR2 reads FQGNSA. The whole variable domain, filled in from reference TRBV7-2 and TRBJ2-5, reads GAGVSQSPSNKVTEKGKDVELRCDPISGHTALYWYRQSLGQGLEFLIYFQGNSAPDKSGLPSDRFSAERTGGSVSTLTIQRTQQEDSAVYLCASSLARETQYFGPGTRLLVL.